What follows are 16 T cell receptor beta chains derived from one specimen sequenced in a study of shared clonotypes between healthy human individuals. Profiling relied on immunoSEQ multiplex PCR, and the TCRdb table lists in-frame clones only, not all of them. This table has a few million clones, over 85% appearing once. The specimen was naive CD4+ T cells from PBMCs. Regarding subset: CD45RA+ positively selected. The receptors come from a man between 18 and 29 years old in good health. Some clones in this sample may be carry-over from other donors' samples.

The CDR3 reads CASSKGTESYNEQFF. The CDR3 DNA is TGTGCCAGCAGTAAAGGGACTGAATCCTACAATGAGCAGTTCTTC. J is TRBJ2-1 and V is TRBV28; a weak D match, TRBD2 (6 bases). V lost 5 bases, J lost 1 base, and 12 bases lay in between. CDR3 length equals 15 residues. Germline V gene sequence: CDR1 MDHEN, CDR2 SYDVKM.

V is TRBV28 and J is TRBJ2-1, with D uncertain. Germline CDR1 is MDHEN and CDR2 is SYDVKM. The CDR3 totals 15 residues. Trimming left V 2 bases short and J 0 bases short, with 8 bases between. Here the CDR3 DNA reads TGTGCCAGCAGTTTAATCGGTAGCTCCTACAATGAGCAGTTCTTC. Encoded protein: CASSLIGSSYNEQFF.

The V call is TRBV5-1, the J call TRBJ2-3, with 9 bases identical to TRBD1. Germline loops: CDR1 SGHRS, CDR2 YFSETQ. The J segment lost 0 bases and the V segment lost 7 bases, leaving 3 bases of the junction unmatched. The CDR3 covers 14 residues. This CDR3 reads CASGTGISTDTQYF. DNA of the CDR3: TGCGCCAGCGGGACAGGGATTAGCACAGATACGCAGTATTTT. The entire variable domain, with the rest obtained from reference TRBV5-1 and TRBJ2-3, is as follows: KAGVTQTPRYLIKTRGQQVTLSCSPISGHRSVSWYQQTPGQGLQFLFEYFSETQRNKGNFPGRFSGRQFSNSRSEMNVSTLELGDSALYLCASGTGISTDTQYFGPGTRLTVL.

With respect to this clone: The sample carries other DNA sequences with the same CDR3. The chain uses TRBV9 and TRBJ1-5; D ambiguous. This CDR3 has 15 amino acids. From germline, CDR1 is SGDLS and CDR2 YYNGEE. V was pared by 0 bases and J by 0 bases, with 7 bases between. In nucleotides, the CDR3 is TGTGCCAGCAGCGTAGGAGGGTATAGCAATCAGCCCCAGCATTTT. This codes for CASSVGGYSNQPQHF.

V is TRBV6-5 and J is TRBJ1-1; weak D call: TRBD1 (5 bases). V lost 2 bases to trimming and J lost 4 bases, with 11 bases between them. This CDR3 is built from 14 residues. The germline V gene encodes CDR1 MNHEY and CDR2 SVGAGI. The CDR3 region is CASSYIMGGTEAFF. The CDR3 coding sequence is TGTGCCAGCAGTTACATCATGGGGGGCACTGAAGCTTTCTTT.

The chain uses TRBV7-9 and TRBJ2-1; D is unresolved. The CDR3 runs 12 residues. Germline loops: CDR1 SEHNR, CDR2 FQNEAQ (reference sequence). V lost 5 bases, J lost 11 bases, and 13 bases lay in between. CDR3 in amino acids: CASSIRAEKQFF. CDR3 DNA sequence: TGTGCCAGCAGCATACGGGCCGAGAAGCAGTTCTTC.

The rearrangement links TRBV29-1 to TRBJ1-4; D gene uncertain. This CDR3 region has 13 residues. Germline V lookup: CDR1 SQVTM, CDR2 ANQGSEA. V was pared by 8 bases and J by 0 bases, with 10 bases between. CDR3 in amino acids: CSIEDATNEKLFF. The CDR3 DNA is TGCAGCATAGAAGACGCAACTAATGAAAAACTGTTTTTT.

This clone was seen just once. CDR3 sequence reads: CASSQAGGAGETQYF. The DNA of the CDR3 is TGCGCCAGCAGCCAAGCAGGGGGCGCGGGAGAGACCCAGTACTTC. The V call is TRBV4-1, the J call TRBJ2-5; 8 nucleotides agree with TRBD1. V lost 1 base, J lost 4 bases, and 5 bases stayed unmatched. CDR1 is MGHRA and CDR2 is YSYEKL in the germline V gene. The CDR3 is 15 residues long.

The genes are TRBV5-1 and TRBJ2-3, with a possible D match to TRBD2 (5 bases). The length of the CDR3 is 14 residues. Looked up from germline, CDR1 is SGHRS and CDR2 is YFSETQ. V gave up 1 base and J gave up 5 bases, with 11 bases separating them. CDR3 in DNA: TGCGCCAGCAGCTTGAAGACTACCGTAGATACGCAGTATTTT. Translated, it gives CASSLKTTVDTQYF.

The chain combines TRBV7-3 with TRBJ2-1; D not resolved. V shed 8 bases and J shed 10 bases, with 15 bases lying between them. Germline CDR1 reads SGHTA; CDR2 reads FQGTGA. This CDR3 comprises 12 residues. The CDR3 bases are TGTGCCAGCGGGCATCCGAACGGGGAGCAGTTCTTC. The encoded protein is CASGHPNGEQFF.

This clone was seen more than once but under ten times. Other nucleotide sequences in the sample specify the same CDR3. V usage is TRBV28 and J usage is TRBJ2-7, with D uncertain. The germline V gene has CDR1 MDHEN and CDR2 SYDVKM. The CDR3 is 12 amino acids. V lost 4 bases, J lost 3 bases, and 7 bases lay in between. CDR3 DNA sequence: TGTGCCAGCAGTTCCCGGCTCTACGAGCAGTACTTC. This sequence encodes CASSSRLYEQYF.

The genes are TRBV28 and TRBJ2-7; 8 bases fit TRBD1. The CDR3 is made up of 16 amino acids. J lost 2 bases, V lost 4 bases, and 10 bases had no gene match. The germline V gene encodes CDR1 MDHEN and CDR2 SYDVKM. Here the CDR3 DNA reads TGTGCCAGCAGTTACATTGGACAGGGAGGCCCCTACGAGCAGTACTTC. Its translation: CASSYIGQGGPYEQYF.

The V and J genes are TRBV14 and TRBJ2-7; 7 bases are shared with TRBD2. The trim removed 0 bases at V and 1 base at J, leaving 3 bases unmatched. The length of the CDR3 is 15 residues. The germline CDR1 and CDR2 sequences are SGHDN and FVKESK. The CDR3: CASSQDKRGSYEQYF. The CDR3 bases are TGTGCCAGCAGCCAAGATAAGCGGGGATCCTACGAGCAGTACTTC.

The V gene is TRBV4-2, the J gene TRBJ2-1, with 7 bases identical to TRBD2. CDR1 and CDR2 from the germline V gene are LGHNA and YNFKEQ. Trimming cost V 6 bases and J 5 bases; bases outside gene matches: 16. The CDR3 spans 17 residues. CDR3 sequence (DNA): TGTGCCAGCAGTCCAAGATTGCGGGAGTGGGCCCACAATGAGCAGTTCTTC. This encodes CASSPRLREWAHNEQFF.

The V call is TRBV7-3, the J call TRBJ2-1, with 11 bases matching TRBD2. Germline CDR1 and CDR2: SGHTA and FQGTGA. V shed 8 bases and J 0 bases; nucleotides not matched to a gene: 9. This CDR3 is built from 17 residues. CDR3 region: CASGMGLAANSYNEQFF. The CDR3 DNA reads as TGTGCCAGCGGAATGGGACTAGCGGCCAACTCCTACAATGAGCAGTTCTTC.

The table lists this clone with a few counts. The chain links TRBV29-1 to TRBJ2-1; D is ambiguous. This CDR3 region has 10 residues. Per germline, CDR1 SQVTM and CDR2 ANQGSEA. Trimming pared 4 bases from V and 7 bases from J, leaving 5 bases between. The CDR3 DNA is TGCAGCGTTGGAGAGAATGAGCAGTTCTTC. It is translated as CSVGENEQFF.